This entry lists 14 T cell receptor beta chains sequenced from one sample in a study of cytomegalovirus exposure and HLA in healthy donors. PCR employed 60 Vbeta and 13 Jbeta primers. TCRdb's copy holds only in-frame clones and misses some; the assay was immunoSEQ multiplex PCR. The table includes fewer than 100,000 clones, over 75% detected once. Sequenced material: PBMCs. All receptors derive from a female donor in good health and CMV-seronegative.

The chain recombines TRBV9 with TRBJ2-7, with 9 bases aligning to TRBD2. V was pared by 0 bases and J by 6 bases, with 7 bases of the junction left unmatched. This CDR3 has 15 amino acids. Germline V gives CDR1 SGDLS, CDR2 YYNGEE. The CDR3 DNA follows: TGTGCCAGCAGCGTAGGAGCTAGCGGGAAACGCGAGCAGTACTTC. Translated: CASSVGASGKREQYF.

The chain employs TRBV6-5 and TRBJ2-3, with TRBD1 matching over 11 bases. V lost 6 bases, J lost 3 bases, and 5 bases stayed unmatched. The CDR3 has 15 amino acids. CDR1 is MNHEY and CDR2 is SVGAGI in the germline V gene. The CDR3 bases are TGTGCCAGCAGACCGGGACAGGGGGAAACAGATACGCAGTATTTT. Its translation is CASRPGQGETDTQYF.

This clone was counted only a few times. The rearrangement joins TRBV18 to TRBJ1-5, with TRBD1 as a possible D gene (5 bases). The CDR3 totals 16 residues. V lost 6 bases, J lost 4 bases, and 19 bases lay in between. Germline CDR1 is KGHSH and CDR2 is LQKENI. CDR3 sequence: CASSQQVAGSNQPQHF. The CDR3 DNA follows: TGTGCCAGCTCTCAGCAAGTGGCAGGGTCTAATCAGCCCCAGCATTTT.

CDR3 coding DNA: TGTGCCAGCAGCTACCTCGGGAGCTCCTATAATTCACCCCTCCACTTT. Encoded protein: CASSYLGSSYNSPLHF. This chain uses TRBV5-5 with TRBJ1-6; D is unclear. There are 16 residues in the CDR3. Between the trimmed V and J ends, which lost 3 bases and 0 bases, there was a span of 10 bases. Germline values: CDR1 SGHKS, CDR2 YYEKEE (reference sequence).

The V call is TRBV27, the J call TRBJ2-5; 12 bases map to TRBD2. The J segment lost 2 bases and the V segment lost 8 bases, leaving 15 bases of the junction unmatched. This CDR3 comprises 18 residues. Per the germline V gene, CDR1 is MNHEY and CDR2 is SMNVEV (reference sequence). The CDR3 DNA reads TGTGCCAGCCGACTTACCTATTCACTAGCGGGGGGACAAGAGACCCAGTACTTC. This gives the protein CASRLTYSLAGGQETQYF.

The CDR3 coding sequence is TGTGCCAGTAGTGTTCTCCCGACAAGGCCCGTTGGGAATGAGCAGTTCTTC. This sequence encodes CASSVLPTRPVGNEQFF. V is TRBV19 and J is TRBJ2-1, with D hard to call. The CDR3 consists of 17 residues. The V end was cut by 5 bases, the J end by 7 bases, with 24 bases between. Per germline, CDR1 LNHDA and CDR2 SQIVND (reference sequence).

The sample holds a few counts of this clone. This chain joins TRBV7-9 and TRBJ2-7; D might be TRBD1 (5 bases). The CDR3 runs to 14 residues. Trimming stripped 3 bases from V and 5 bases from J, with 14 bases between. Germline V gene sequence: CDR1 SEHNR, CDR2 FQNEAQ (reference sequence). CDR3 amino acids: CASSLRTGFHEQYF. The DNA of the CDR3 is TGTGCCAGCAGCTTGCGCACAGGTTTCCACGAGCAGTACTTC. Supplemented by reference TRBV7-9 and TRBJ2-7, the full variable domain reads DTGVSQNPRHKITKRGQNVTFRCDPISEHNRLYWYRQTLGQGPEFLTYFQNEAQLEKSRLLSDRFSAERPKGSFSTLEIQRTEQGDSAMYLCASSLRTGFHEQYFGPGTRLTVT.

This chain connects TRBV29-1 to TRBJ2-5; 11 positions match TRBD1. The ends lost 4 bases at V and 0 bases at J; junction bases unmatched: 4. This CDR3 has 15 amino acids. The germline V gene encodes CDR1 SQVTM and CDR2 ANQGSEA. The CDR3 loop reads CSVARDRGDQETQYF. The DNA for the CDR3 is TGCAGCGTTGCTCGGGACAGGGGGGACCAAGAGACCCAGTACTTC.

This rearrangement joins TRBV5-4 to TRBJ2-1, with D possibly TRBD2 on 5 matching bases. The CDR3 loop spans 15 amino acids. The V and J ends lost 5 bases and 0 bases respectively, with 12 bases between them. Germline V gene sequence: CDR1 SGHNT, CDR2 YYREEE (reference sequence). The CDR3, as DNA: TGTGCCAGCAGGGGCGGACTCCCCTCCTACAATGAGCAGTTCTTC. This sequence encodes CASRGGLPSYNEQFF.

This chain joins TRBV7-9 and TRBJ1-2; possible D gene TRBD1, 5 bases. Germline assignment: CDR1 SEHNR and CDR2 FQNEAQ (reference sequence). CDR3 length: 12 residues. V lost 2 bases and J 10 bases, leaving 11 bases between the germline ends. The chain's CDR3 is CASSLPGGVYTF. For the CDR3, the DNA is TGTGCCAGCAGCTTACCGGGGGGAGTCTACACCTTC. Using reference TRBV7-9 and TRBJ1-2 for the parts outside the CDR3, the full variable domain is DTGVSQNPRHKITKRGQNVTFRCDPISEHNRLYWYRQTLGQGPEFLTYFQNEAQLEKSRLLSDRFSAERPKGSFSTLEIQRTEQGDSAMYLCASSLPGGVYTFGSGTRLTVV.

The chain joins TRBV11-2 to TRBJ2-3; D perhaps matches TRBD1 (6 bases). The CDR3 is 12 amino acids. Deletions cut 3 bases from V and 6 bases from J, with 7 bases between. From germline, CDR1 is SGHAT and CDR2 FQNNGV. CDR3 nucleotides: TGTGCCAGCAGCTTCGACAGGGATACGCAGTATTTT. Protein sequence: CASSFDRDTQYF.

This rearrangement joins TRBV27 to TRBJ1-2; possibly TRBD1 for D (5 bases). The CDR3 extends over 15 amino acids. CDR1 and CDR2 (germline): MNHEY, SMNVEV (reference sequence). V lost 2 bases to trimming and J lost 2 bases, with 12 bases between them. As DNA, the CDR3 is TGTGCCAGCAGTTTAGTGGGGCCAGGAAACTATGGCTACACCTTC. It encodes CASSLVGPGNYGYTF.

The CDR3 here is CASSIPTSGSDKQFF. DNA for the CDR3: TGTGCCAGCAGTATTCCGACTAGCGGGAGTGATAAGCAGTTCTTC. The chain links TRBV28 to TRBJ2-1, with 12 positions matching TRBD2. The CDR3 contains 15 residues. The germline V gene has CDR1 MDHEN and CDR2 SYDVKM. The V segment lost 5 bases and the J segment 11 bases; nucleotides outside the gene matches: 10. The complete variable domain, with remaining parts taken from reference TRBV28 and TRBJ2-1, reads DVKVTQSSRYLVKRTGEKVFLECVQDMDHENMFWYRQDPGLGLRLIYFSYDVKMKEKGDIPEGYSVSREKKERFSLILESASTNQTSMYLCASSIPTSGSDKQFFGPGTRLTVL.

Here the CDR3 reads CASSRQSNTEAFF. Here the CDR3 DNA reads TGTGCCAGCAGTCGACAGTCGAACACTGAAGCTTTCTTT. V is TRBV7-3 and J is TRBJ1-1, with a tentative D call TRBD1 (5 bases). Germline lookup yields CDR1 SGHTA and CDR2 FQGTGA. The germline V and J ends were trimmed by 6 bases and 1 base, with 9 bases remaining between them. The CDR3 is 13 residues long.